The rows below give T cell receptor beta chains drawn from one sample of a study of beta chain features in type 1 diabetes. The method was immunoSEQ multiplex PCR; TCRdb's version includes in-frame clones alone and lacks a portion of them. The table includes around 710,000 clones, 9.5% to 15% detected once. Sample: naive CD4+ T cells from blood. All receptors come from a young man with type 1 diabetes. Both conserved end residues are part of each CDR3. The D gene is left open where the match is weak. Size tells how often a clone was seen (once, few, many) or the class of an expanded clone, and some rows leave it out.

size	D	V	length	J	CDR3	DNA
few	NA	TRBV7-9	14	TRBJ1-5	CASSLGQDNQPQHF	TGTGCCAGCAGCTTAGGGCAGGACAATCAGCCCCAGCATTTT
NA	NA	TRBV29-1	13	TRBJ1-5	CSVRTASNQPQHF	TGCAGCGTGAGGACGGCTAGCAATCAGCCCCAGCATTTT
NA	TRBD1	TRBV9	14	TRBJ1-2	CASSGRQGNYGYTF	TGTGCCAGCAGCGGCCGACAGGGCAACTATGGCTACACCTTC
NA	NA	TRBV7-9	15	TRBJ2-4	CASSLGGLAKNIQYF	TGTGCCAGCAGCTTAGGCGGACTAGCCAAAAACATTCAGTACTTC
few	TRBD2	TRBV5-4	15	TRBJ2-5	CASSLAASGVETQYF	TGTGCCAGCAGCTTGGCCGCTAGCGGGGTAGAGACCCAGTACTTC
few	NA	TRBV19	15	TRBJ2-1	CASAFLDSSYNEQFF	TGTGCCAGTGCTTTTCTCGACAGCTCCTACAATGAGCAGTTCTTC
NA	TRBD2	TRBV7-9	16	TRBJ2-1	CASSLVASGGTNEQFF	TGTGCCAGCAGCTTAGTAGCTAGCGGGGGGACGAATGAGCAGTTCTTC
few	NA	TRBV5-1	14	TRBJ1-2	CASSSGGDHYGYTF	TGCGCCAGCAGCTCGGGCGGGGATCACTATGGCTACACCTTC
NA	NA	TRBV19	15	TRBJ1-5	CASSTIGQSNQPQHF	TGTGCCAGTAGTACGATTGGGCAGTCCAATCAGCCCCAGCATTTT
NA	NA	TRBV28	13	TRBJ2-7	CASSSGQTYEQYF	TGTGCCAGCAGTTCCGGGCAGACCTACGAGCAGTACTTC
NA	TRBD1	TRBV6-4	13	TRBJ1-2	CASSDRDRGRYTF	TGTGCCAGCAGTGACCGGGACAGGGGACGCTACACCTTC
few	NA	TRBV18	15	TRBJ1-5	CASSGDVGEGQPQHF	TGTGCCAGCTCAGGGGACGTTGGGGAAGGTCAGCCCCAGCATTTT
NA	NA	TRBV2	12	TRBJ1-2	CASSDLGYGYTF	TGTGCCAGCAGTGATTTGGGCTATGGCTACACCTTC
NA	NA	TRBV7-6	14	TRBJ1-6	CASSFGQYNSPLHF	TGTGCCAGCAGCTTTGGACAGTATAATTCACCCCTCCACTTT
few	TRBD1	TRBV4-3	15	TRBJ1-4	CASSRRDRANGKLFF	TGCGCCAGCAGCCGAAGGGACAGGGCAAATGGAAAACTGTTTTTT
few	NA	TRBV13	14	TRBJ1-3	CASSLTGTGNTIYF	TGTGCCAGCAGCCTCACAGGGACTGGAAACACCATATATTTT
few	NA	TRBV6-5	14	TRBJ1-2	CASSYDEIGYGYTF	TGTGCCAGCAGCTACGATGAGATAGGCTATGGCTACACCTTC
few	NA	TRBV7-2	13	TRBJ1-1	CASSLYAGAEAFF	TGTGCCAGCAGCTTATACGCAGGGGCCGAAGCTTTCTTT
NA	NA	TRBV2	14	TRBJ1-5	CASGWEQGEQPQHF	TGTGCCAGCGGATGGGAACAGGGTGAGCAGCCCCAGCATTTT
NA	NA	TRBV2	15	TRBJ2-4	CASSVRPSDKNIQYF	TGTGCCAGCAGTGTCCGTCCAAGCGATAAAAACATTCAGTACTTC
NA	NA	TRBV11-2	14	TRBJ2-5	CASSLGTVQETQYF	TGTGCCAGCAGCTTAGGGACAGTCCAAGAGACCCAGTACTTC
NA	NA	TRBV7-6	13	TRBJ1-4	CASSQGVNEKLFF	TGTGCCAGCAGCCAGGGAGTAAATGAAAAACTGTTTTTT
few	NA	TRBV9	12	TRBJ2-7	CASSVTGNEQYF	TGTGCCAGCAGCGTTACAGGGAACGAGCAGTACTTC
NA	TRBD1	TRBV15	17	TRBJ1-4	CATSNRLGQGINEKLFF	TGTGCCACCAGCAACCGTTTAGGACAGGGGATTAATGAAAAACTGTTTTTT
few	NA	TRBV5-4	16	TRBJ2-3	CASSLAVGASTDTQYF	TGTGCCAGCAGCTTGGCCGTCGGGGCTAGCACAGATACGCAGTATTTT
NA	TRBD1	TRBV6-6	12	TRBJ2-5	CASGQDQETQYF	TGTGCCAGCGGACAGGACCAAGAGACCCAGTACTTC
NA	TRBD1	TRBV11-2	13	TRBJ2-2	CASTVPSRGQLFF	TGTGCCAGCACCGTTCCCTCAAGGGGGCAGCTGTTTTTT
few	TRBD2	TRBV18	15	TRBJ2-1	CASSPPSGSRNEQFF	TGTGCCAGCTCACCACCTAGCGGGAGCCGTAATGAGCAGTTCTTC
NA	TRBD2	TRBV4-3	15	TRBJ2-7	CASSQEKRGNYEQYF	TGCGCCAGCAGCCAAGAGAAGCGGGGGAACTACGAGCAGTACTTC
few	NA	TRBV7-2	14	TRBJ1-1	CASSPTGGSTEAFF	TGTGCCAGCAGCCCTACGGGTGGGTCGACTGAAGCTTTCTTT
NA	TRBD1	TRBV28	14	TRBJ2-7	CASSPYRGAYEQYF	TGTGCCAGCAGTCCATACAGGGGCGCCTACGAGCAGTACTTC
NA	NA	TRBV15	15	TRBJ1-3	CATSRDRVIGNTIYF	TGTGCCACCAGCAGAGATCGAGTTATTGGAAACACCATATATTTT
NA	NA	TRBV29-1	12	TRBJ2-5	CSALTVQETQYF	TGCAGCGCATTGACGGTGCAAGAGACCCAGTACTTC
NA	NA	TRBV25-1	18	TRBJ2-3	CASSEKGGGLPLTDTQYF	TGTGCCAGCAGTGAAAAGGGCGGGGGCCTCCCATTAACAGATACGCAGTATTTT
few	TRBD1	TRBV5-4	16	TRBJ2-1	CASSRTGTGTYNEQFF	TGTGCCAGCAGCCGAACCGGGACAGGGACCTACAATGAGCAGTTCTTC
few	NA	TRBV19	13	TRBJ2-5	CASSIGVWETQYF	TGTGCCAGTAGTATAGGGGTCTGGGAGACCCAGTACTTC
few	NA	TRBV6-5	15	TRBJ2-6	CASSYRASGANVLTF	TGTGCCAGCAGTTACCGGGCCTCTGGGGCCAACGTCCTGACTTTC